This passage covers 26 T cell receptor beta chains from one sample sequenced in a study of blood T cell repertoires in COVID-19. Sequencing was performed with immunoSEQ multiplex PCR; in TCRdb, only in-frame clones are kept and a portion is missing. The data contain around 360,000 clones, more than 85% of them seen just once; the ten biggest clones take up around 3%. Sequences were obtained from PBMCs or T cells enriched from blood (not recorded which). The origin of the receptors is a woman aged 25 to 39 who had recovered from COVID-19.

This sequence joins TRBV30 and TRBJ2-1; 7 nucleotides match TRBD1. The V gene end was trimmed by 3 bases and the J gene end by 1 base; junction bases not matched to a gene: 6. The CDR3 sequence is 15 residues long. Germline CDR1 reads GTSNPN; CDR2 reads SVGIG (reference sequence). CDR3 bases: TGTGCCTGGAGGGACAAGGGGGCTTCCTACAATGAGCAGTTCTTC. Its translation: CAWRDKGASYNEQFF.

A single count supports this clone. The J gene is TRBJ1-1, the V gene TRBV7-9; TRBD1 is a possible D gene (6 bases). The CDR3 spans 14 residues. The germline V gene has CDR1 SEHNR and CDR2 FQNEAQ (reference sequence). V lost 5 bases to trimming and J lost 6 bases, with 16 bases between them. The CDR3 loop is CASSIYRVEAEAFF. The CDR3 DNA is TGTGCCAGCAGCATATACAGGGTGGAGGCTGAAGCTTTCTTT.

The chain is built from TRBV18 and TRBJ1-2, with 7 bases identical to TRBD1. The junction had 11 bases not matched to a gene; V was cut back by 2 bases and J by 5 bases. Germline V lookup: CDR1 KGHSH, CDR2 LQKENI. The CDR3 covers 16 residues. The CDR3 DNA follows: TGTGCCAGCTCACCAGCGACCGGGACAGTGGGATATGGCTACACCTTC. As protein: CASSPATGTVGYGYTF.

The rearrangement links TRBV28 to TRBJ1-1; the D gene is possibly TRBD1 (6 bases). CDR1 is MDHEN, CDR2 SYDVKM, per germline. The CDR3 sequence is 16 residues long. Between the trimmed V and J ends, which lost 1 base and 1 base, there was a span of 13 bases. The CDR3 spells CASSLFGGRSNTEAFF. CDR3 coding DNA: TGTGCCAGCAGTTTATTCGGGGGGCGGTCGAACACTGAAGCTTTCTTT.

This chain connects TRBV5-1 to TRBJ2-3, with 10 nucleotides matching TRBD2. The ends lost 3 bases at V and 1 base at J; junction bases unmatched: 2. This CDR3 contains 15 residues. Looked up from germline, CDR1 is SGHRS and CDR2 is YFSETQ. Here the CDR3 DNA reads TGCGCCAGCAGCTACGGACTAGCGGGCACAGATACGCAGTATTTT. Translated, it gives CASSYGLAGTDTQYF.

The V call is TRBV29-1, the J call TRBJ1-1; 8 nucleotides match TRBD1. Germline-derived CDR1 and CDR2 are SQVTM and ANQGSEA. The V and J ends lost 3 bases and 4 bases, in that order; junction bases with no gene match: 4. The CDR3 is 13 residues long. The CDR3 here is CSVDQGAATEAFF. The CDR3, as DNA: TGCAGCGTTGACCAGGGGGCAGCCACTGAAGCTTTCTTT. The variable domain in full, with the rest retrieved from reference TRBV29-1 and TRBJ1-1, is SAVISQKPSRDICQRGTSLTIQCQVDSQVTMMFWYRQQPGQSLTLIATANQGSEATYESGFVIDKFPISRPNLTFSTLTVSNMSPEDSSIYLCSVDQGAATEAFFGQGTRLTVV.

As DNA, the CDR3 is TGTGCCAGCTCACCTGGACAGGACTATGGCTACACCTTC. Residues: CASSPGQDYGYTF. J is TRBJ1-2 and V is TRBV18; 7 nucleotides agree with TRBD1. CDR1 is KGHSH, CDR2 LQKENI, per germline. V shed 3 bases and J 3 bases; nucleotides not matched to a gene: 1. The CDR3 is made up of 13 amino acids.

V usage is TRBV27 and J usage is TRBJ2-1, with no clear D. Between the trimmed V and J ends, which lost 6 bases and 4 bases, there was a span of 10 bases. The CDR3 runs to 13 residues. Looked up from germline, CDR1 is MNHEY and CDR2 is SMNVEV (reference sequence). CDR3 sequence: CASRSGQYNEQFF. As DNA, the CDR3 is TGTGCCAGCAGGTCAGGTCAATACAATGAGCAGTTCTTC.

The chain joins TRBV25-1 to TRBJ2-7; 8 bases match TRBD1. The CDR3 has 15 amino acids. The germline gives CDR1 MGHDK, CDR2 SYGVNS. Trimming cost V 4 bases and J 7 bases; bases outside gene matches: 12. Written as DNA, the CDR3 is TGTGCCAGCAGTGGGGTCTGGACAGGGATGAGAGAGCAGTACTTC. The encoded protein is CASSGVWTGMREQYF.

The rearrangement links TRBV9 to TRBJ1-2; D is unclear. Germline V gene data show CDR1 as SGDLS and CDR2 as YYNGEE. Trimming left V 4 bases short and J 4 bases short, with 20 bases between. The CDR3 totals 16 residues. In DNA form, the CDR3 reads TGTGCCAGCAGCCCTACAGCCGGCCTGGGCCCCTATGGCTACACCTTC. Translated, it gives CASSPTAGLGPYGYTF.

This chain connects TRBV11-2 to TRBJ1-1, with 9 bases matching TRBD1. Germline assignment: CDR1 SGHAT and CDR2 FQNNGV. This CDR3 contains 15 residues. With V trimmed by 3 bases and J by 1 base, 3 bases remained unmatched. CDR3 protein: CASSFGTGRNTEAFF. The DNA for the CDR3 is TGTGCCAGCAGCTTTGGGACAGGGAGGAACACTGAAGCTTTCTTT.

The chain employs TRBV5-1 and TRBJ1-2, with D uncertain. Germline V gene data show CDR1 as SGHRS and CDR2 as YFSETQ. V was shortened by 0 bases and J by 9 bases, with 18 bases between the two germline ends. The CDR3 length is 15 residues. CDR3 amino acids: CASSLVSAELWSYTF. The CDR3 bases are TGCGCCAGCAGCTTGGTATCGGCGGAACTATGGAGCTACACCTTC.

DNA for the CDR3: TGTGCCAGCAGCCAAGGTGCGGGTGGAAACACCATATATTTT. Its translation is CASSQGAGGNTIYF. This rearrangement joins TRBV4-2 to TRBJ1-3; no definite D call. With 1 base removed from V and 3 bases from J, the gap between germline ends came to 7 bases. The CDR3 is made up of 14 amino acids. The germline V gene encodes CDR1 LGHNA and CDR2 YNFKEQ.

This chain uses TRBV6-6 with TRBJ1-5, with D perhaps TRBD1 (6 bases). Trimming pared 8 bases from V and 4 bases from J, leaving 21 bases between. The CDR3 length is 16 residues. The V gene's germline CDR1 is MNHNY and CDR2 SVGAGI (reference sequence). Here the CDR3 DNA reads TGTGCCAGCGGCCAATTGTTGGGGGCCGGGAATCAGCCCCAGCATTTT. This codes for CASGQLLGAGNQPQHF.

The CDR3 DNA reads as TGTGCCAGCAGCGGACAGGGTACCTACGAGCAGTACTTC. This translates into CASSGQGTYEQYF. The gene calls are TRBV3-1 (or the pseudogene TRBV3-2) and TRBJ2-7, with 8 bases fitting TRBD1. Germline V gives CDR1 LGHDT, CDR2 YNNKEL (reference sequence). The CDR3 has 13 amino acids. After removal of 5 bases from V and 2 bases from J, the junction contained 2 bases not matched to a gene.

The chain employs TRBV6-5 and TRBJ1-2; no firm D call. Germline V lookup: CDR1 MNHEY, CDR2 SVGAGI. This CDR3 contains 16 residues. Trimming took off 0 bases at V and 6 bases at J, with 17 bases between the two ends. The CDR3: CASSYSPGILLDGYTF. The DNA of the CDR3 is TGTGCCAGCAGTTACTCGCCCGGGATTCTCTTAGATGGCTACACCTTC.

In regard to this clone: One junction end does not reproduce the germline sequence, and a read error may be involved. Here the CDR3 DNA reads TGCGCCAGCAGCCTCCGACAGGGCAATCAGCCCCAGCATTTT. It is translated as CASSLRQGNQPQHF. The chain is built from TRBV3-1 (or the pseudogene TRBV3-2) and TRBJ1-5; possible D gene TRBD1, 6 bases. CDR1 and CDR2 (germline): LGHDT, YNNKEL (reference sequence). CDR3 length: 14 residues.

As to this clone: One junction end does not reproduce the germline sequence, and a read error may be involved. The chain joins TRBV7-8 to TRBJ1-3, with TRBD1 matching 7 bases. The CDR3 has 17 residues. Germline-derived CDR1 and CDR2 are SGHVS and FQNEAQ. CDR3 DNA sequence: TGTGCCAGCTGCTTAGGAGGTTCCAGGGGGTATGGAAACACCATATATTTT. Translating it yields CASCLGGSRGYGNTIYF.

The J gene is TRBJ1-6, the V gene TRBV3-1 (or the pseudogene TRBV3-2); a possible D gene is TRBD1 (6 bases). The CDR3 sequence is 13 residues long. Germline CDR1 LGHDT, CDR2 YNNKEL (reference sequence). The V gene lost 4 bases and the J gene lost 11 bases, with 12 bases spanning the gap. The CDR3 spells CASSPNRVPPLHF. CDR3 DNA sequence: TGTGCCAGCAGCCCCAACAGGGTTCCACCCCTCCACTTT.

The V gene is TRBV28, the J gene TRBJ1-1; 10 nucleotides agree with TRBD1. The CDR3 covers 15 residues. Germline assignment: CDR1 MDHEN and CDR2 SYDVKM. The V and J ends lost 2 bases and 8 bases, in that order; junction bases with no gene match: 8. The CDR3 region has the DNA TGTGCCAGCAGTTTAGATACGGACAGGGGGGAAGAAGCTTTCTTT. It translates to CASSLDTDRGEEAFF.

J is TRBJ1-3 and V is TRBV29-1; 7 bases align to TRBD1. The length of the CDR3 is 14 residues. Germline values: CDR1 SQVTM, CDR2 ANQGSEA. Trimming took 5 bases from V and 0 from J; bases not matched to a gene: 4. CDR3: CSVRQGSSGNTIYF. In nucleotides, the CDR3 is TGCAGCGTTCGACAGGGCAGCTCTGGAAACACCATATATTTT.

This clone was counted between two and nine times. The sample carries other DNA sequences with the same CDR3. DNA of the CDR3: TGTGCCAGCAGCCCCCTTGCGGGGGGGGGAACAGATACGCAGTATTTT. Protein sequence: CASSPLAGGGTDTQYF. The chain links TRBV7-2 to TRBJ2-3; the match to TRBD2 covers 9 bases. The CDR3 has 16 amino acids. The germline gives CDR1 SGHTA, CDR2 FQGNSA. Unmatched junction bases numbered 9, after V lost 5 bases and J lost 3 bases. The whole variable domain, remainder taken from reference TRBV7-2 and TRBJ2-3, is GAGVSQSPSNKVTEKGKDVELRCDPISGHTALYWYRQSLGQGLEFLIYFQGNSAPDKSGLPSDRFSAERTGGSVSTLTIQRTQQEDSAVYLCASSPLAGGGTDTQYFGPGTRLTVL.

The chain uses TRBV7-3 and TRBJ2-7; no firm D call. In germline, CDR1 is SGHTA, CDR2 FQGTGA. The CDR3 has 14 residues. Trimming removed 2 bases at V and 6 bases at J, with 14 bases between. The CDR3 coding sequence is TGTGCCAGCAGCTTAGTCGGTGGTTCTTCCGAGCAGTACTTC. Its protein is CASSLVGGSSEQYF.

This clone occurred once. CDR3 DNA sequence: TGTGCCAGCAGCCACCTTCCCGGGACTAGCGGGGTCACCGGGGAGCTGTTTTTT. Its protein is CASSHLPGTSGVTGELFF. V gene TRBV3-1 (or the pseudogene TRBV3-2) combines with J gene TRBJ2-2; 13 bases agree with TRBD2. The CDR3 runs 18 residues. The V and J ends lost 3 bases and 4 bases, in that order; junction bases with no gene match: 8. The V gene's germline CDR1 is LGHDT and CDR2 YNNKEL (reference sequence).

The V call is TRBV6-5, the J call TRBJ2-7; TRBD1 agrees at 8 bases. Unmatched junction bases numbered 7, after V lost 7 bases and J lost 2 bases. CDR1 is MNHEY and CDR2 is SVGAGI in the germline V gene. The CDR3 runs 14 residues. The CDR3 reads CASKLGTGAYEQYF. In DNA form, the CDR3 reads TGTGCCAGCAAACTAGGGACAGGAGCCTACGAGCAGTACTTC.

The rearrangement joins TRBV28 to TRBJ2-3; TRBD2 matches at 8 bases. The CDR3 has 14 amino acids. Germline CDR1 and CDR2: MDHEN and SYDVKM. V dropped 6 bases and J dropped 7; count of bases not matched to a gene: 9. CDR3 protein: CASSLMAGGNTQYF. In nucleotides, the CDR3 is TGTGCCAGCAGCCTCATGGCGGGAGGAAATACGCAGTATTTT.